Below are 29 T cell receptor beta chains sequenced from a single sample in a study of shared clonotypes between healthy human individuals. Sequencing used immunoSEQ multiplex PCR; TCRdb keeps in-frame clones, though not all of them. Here the sample spans over a million clones, around three quarters being singletons. Sequencing used memory CD4+ T cells from PBMCs. Subset indicated: CD45RA-negative fraction. All receptors derive from a man aged 18-30 years in good health. Some clones in this sample may be carry-over from other donors' samples.

The chain uses TRBV9 and TRBJ2-5; the D is unclear. Trimming stripped 3 bases from V and 5 bases from J, with 5 bases between. CDR3 length equals 11 residues. The V gene's germline CDR1 is SGDLS and CDR2 YYNGEE. The CDR3 spells CASSAGETQYF. The CDR3 DNA reads as TGTGCCAGCAGCGCCGGCGAGACCCAGTACTTC.

The chain recombines TRBV6-6 with TRBJ1-6; D is unresolved. Trimming pared 4 bases from V and 10 bases from J, leaving 11 bases between. The germline gives CDR1 MNHNY, CDR2 SVGAGI (reference sequence). This CDR3 is 13 amino acids long. The CDR3: CASSSSRRSPLHF. In nucleotides, the CDR3 is TGTGCCAGCAGTTCTTCCAGGCGATCACCCCTCCACTTT.

The chain employs TRBV7-2 and TRBJ1-5; D is unclear. This CDR3 is built from 15 residues. The ends were cut back, 6 bases at V and 0 bases at J, with 12 bases in the middle. Looked up from germline, CDR1 is SGHTA and CDR2 is FQGNSA. The CDR3 sequence: CASSYDGDSNQPQHF. CDR3 in DNA: TGTGCCAGCAGTTACGACGGAGATAGCAATCAGCCCCAGCATTTT.

The chain links TRBV7-2 to TRBJ2-7; tentative D call: TRBD2 (6 bases). This CDR3 has 15 residues. Looked up from germline, CDR1 is SGHTA and CDR2 is FQGNSA. Deletions cut 0 bases from V and 3 bases from J, with 12 bases between. The CDR3 DNA reads TGTGCCAGCAGCTTAGCAGGCGGAGGGAACTACGAGCAGTACTTC. This translates into CASSLAGGGNYEQYF.

This chain connects TRBV27 to TRBJ2-2; D not certain. Trimming took 0 bases from V and 3 from J, leaving 5 bases between them. CDR1 is MNHEY and CDR2 is SMNVEV in the germline V gene (reference sequence). The length of the CDR3 is 14 residues. The CDR3, as DNA: TGTGCCAGCAGTTTATCAGCCTACACCGGGGAGCTGTTTTTT. It encodes CASSLSAYTGELFF.

This clone was observed a few times. This chain joins TRBV10-2 and TRBJ1-2, with D unresolved. CDR3 length: 13 amino acids. The V and J ends lost 3 bases and 9 bases respectively, with 14 bases between them. Germline CDR1 reads WSHSY; CDR2 reads SAAADI. The DNA for the CDR3 is TGCGCCAGCAGTGACCCAACTGACATGAGCTACACCTTC. It translates to CASSDPTDMSYTF.

Written as DNA, the CDR3 is TGTGCCTGGAGGGAAGGACAGATACGCAATCAGCCCCAGCATTTT. It yields the protein CAWREGQIRNQPQHF. The chain couples TRBV30 to TRBJ1-5, with D possibly matching TRBD1 (6 bases). The germline V gene encodes CDR1 GTSNPN and CDR2 SVGIG (reference sequence). V gave up 3 bases and J gave up 2 bases, with 14 bases separating them. This CDR3 spans 15 amino acids. The full variable domain, completed using reference TRBV30 and TRBJ1-5, is SQTIHQWPATLVQPVGSPLSLECTVEGTSNPNLYWYRQAAGRGLQLLFYSVGIGQISSEVPQNLSASRPQDRQFILSSKKLLLSDSGFYLCAWREGQIRNQPQHFGDGTRLSIL.

The rearrangement uses TRBV11-3 and TRBJ2-7; D possibly corresponds to TRBD2 (6 bases). The CDR3 has 16 amino acids. Trimming left V 5 bases short and J 0 bases short, with 17 bases between. Germline CDR1 and CDR2: SGHNT and YENEEA. The CDR3 region is CASSISGLRRSYEQYF. The CDR3 coding sequence is TGTGCCAGCAGCATATCGGGACTCAGGCGCTCCTACGAGCAGTACTTC.

This clone was detected a few times. The J gene is TRBJ2-7, the V gene TRBV4-2; unclear D gene. The ends were cut back, 4 bases at V and 3 bases at J, with 16 bases in the middle. This CDR3 has 15 amino acids. Germline CDR1 reads LGHNA; CDR2 reads YNFKEQ. The CDR3 is CASSLNPGPYYEQYF. The CDR3 region has the DNA TGTGCCAGCAGCCTTAATCCCGGGCCCTACTACGAGCAGTACTTC.

This clone has just a few counts. The CDR3 DNA reads as TGTGCCAGCAGCCCCCAGGGGCTAGCGGGAGACCCCTACGAGCAGTACTTC. Encoded protein: CASSPQGLAGDPYEQYF. The chain carries TRBV7-2 and TRBJ2-7; 10 bases match TRBD2. CDR1 SGHTA and CDR2 FQGNSA come from the germline V gene. This CDR3 is 17 amino acids long. Losses at the gene ends were 5 bases for V and 2 bases for J; bases not matched to a gene: 12.

The CDR3 is CASSKLAAAYEQYF. CDR3 coding DNA: TGCGCCAGCAGCAAACTAGCGGCTGCCTACGAGCAGTACTTC. The V gene is TRBV4-1, the J gene TRBJ2-7; 8 bases line up with TRBD2. Germline CDR1 MGHRA, CDR2 YSYEKL. J gave up 2 bases and V 5 bases, and 5 bases lay outside the gene matches. This CDR3 is built from 14 residues.

This clone was observed a few times. The genes are TRBV28 and TRBJ1-5; D gene ambiguous. CDR3 length equals 12 residues. With 3 bases removed from V and 6 bases from J, the gap between germline ends came to 6 bases. Germline-derived CDR1 and CDR2 are MDHEN and SYDVKM. In DNA form, the CDR3 reads TGTGCCAGCAGTTTTTGGGGTCAGCCCCAGCATTTT. This encodes CASSFWGQPQHF.

V usage is TRBV15 and J usage is TRBJ2-3; 7 positions match TRBD1. Per germline, CDR1 LNHNV and CDR2 YYDKDF (reference sequence). CDR3 length: 15 residues. Losses at the gene ends were 0 bases for V and 4 bases for J; bases not matched to a gene: 4. CDR3 DNA sequence: TGTGCCACCAGCAGAGAGGCCAGGGGGTCAGATACGCAGTATTTT. Translation: CATSREARGSDTQYF.

The chain has TRBV4-1 and TRBJ2-5; the D call may be TRBD1 or TRBD2 (6 bases each). The V end was cut by 1 base, the J end by 5 bases, with 8 bases between. Germline loops: CDR1 MGHRA, CDR2 YSYEKL. CDR3 length equals 13 residues. CDR3 nucleotide sequence: TGCGCCAGCAGCCAAGCGGGGGCCGAGACCCAGTACTTC. This translates into CASSQAGAETQYF.

This chain uses TRBV5-1 with TRBJ2-3; 7 bases are shared with TRBD1. The junction had 4 bases not matched to a gene; V was cut back by 4 bases and J by 2 bases. From germline, CDR1 is SGHRS and CDR2 YFSETQ. The CDR3 totals 14 residues. In DNA, the CDR3 is TGCGCCAGCAGCCTTGGACAGGTCACAGATACGCAGTATTTT. Its protein product is CASSLGQVTDTQYF.

Note on this clone: A much larger clone sits a single nucleotide away, making a read error possible. The chain combines TRBV9 with TRBJ2-5; TRBD1 or TRBD2 may be the D gene (5 bases each). This CDR3 region has 12 residues. From germline, CDR1 is SGDLS and CDR2 YYNGEE. V lost 5 bases and J 0 bases, leaving 5 bases between the germline ends. The CDR3 loop reads CASRGDQETQYF. Written as DNA, the CDR3 is TGTGCCAGCAGGGGGGACCAAGAGACCCAGTACTTC.

The chain uses TRBV5-1 and TRBJ2-4; 9 bases match TRBD1. Germline CDR1 is SGHRS and CDR2 is YFSETQ. This CDR3 region has 17 residues. After removal of 0 bases from V and 3 bases from J, the junction contained 7 bases not matched to a gene. The CDR3 loop reads CASSLANRGRGKNIQYF. In nucleotides, the CDR3 is TGCGCCAGCAGCTTGGCCAACAGGGGGCGAGGCAAAAACATTCAGTACTTC.

The CDR3 region is CASSLGRPYSEAFF. The CDR3 DNA follows: TGTGCCAGCAGCTTAGGACGGCCATATAGTGAAGCTTTCTTT. V is TRBV11-2 and J is TRBJ1-1; D gene ambiguous. The CDR3 spans 14 residues. V gave up 1 base and J gave up 7 bases, with 13 bases separating them. Germline CDR1 reads SGHAT; CDR2 reads FQNNGV.

V and J are TRBV19 and TRBJ1-2; D may be TRBD1 (5 bases). CDR1 and CDR2 (germline): LNHDA, SQIVND (reference sequence). The CDR3 runs 13 residues. Trimming removed 5 bases at V and 4 bases at J, with 11 bases between. CDR3 sequence reads: CASSFGQGYGYTF. As DNA, the CDR3 is TGTGCCAGTAGTTTCGGTCAGGGCTATGGCTACACCTTC.

This chain connects TRBV5-1 to TRBJ2-1, with 8 bases aligning to TRBD1. The junction had 9 bases not matched to a gene; V was cut back by 0 bases and J by 4 bases. This CDR3 is built from 17 residues. The germline V gene has CDR1 SGHRS and CDR2 YFSETQ. CDR3 coding DNA: TGCGCCAGCAGCTTGGCACCGACGGACAGGGTTTACAATGAGCAGTTCTTC. Residues: CASSLAPTDRVYNEQFF.

The gene calls are TRBV11-2 and TRBJ2-5; D possibly corresponds to TRBD2 (5 bases). The CDR3 covers 15 residues. Trimming took off 1 base at V and 2 bases at J, with 11 bases between the two ends. Per the germline V gene, CDR1 is SGHAT and CDR2 is FQNNGV. CDR3 nucleotides: TGTGCCAGCAGCTTAGGGGCCGGGGTTCAAGAGACCCAGTACTTC. It translates to CASSLGAGVQETQYF.

V is TRBV28 and J is TRBJ1-3; tentative D call: TRBD1 (6 bases). The length of the CDR3 is 13 residues. V was trimmed by 8 bases and J by 4 bases, leaving 12 bases between them. Per the germline V gene, CDR1 is MDHEN and CDR2 is SYDVKM. The CDR3 region is CASAPGQGNTIYF. CDR3 bases: TGTGCCAGCGCTCCCGGACAGGGAAACACCATATATTTT.

The V and J genes are TRBV5-1 and TRBJ1-5; D uncertain. The CDR3 runs to 13 residues. V gave up 2 bases and J gave up 4 bases, with 7 bases separating them. Germline CDR1 reads SGHRS; CDR2 reads YFSETQ. This chain's CDR3 is CASSFHPNQPQHF. Written as DNA, the CDR3 is TGCGCCAGCAGCTTCCATCCTAATCAGCCCCAGCATTTT.

The rearrangement joins TRBV15 to TRBJ1-6; D is unclear. Between the trimmed V and J ends, which lost 0 bases and 6 bases, there was a span of 9 bases. The CDR3 runs 15 residues. Germline V gives CDR1 LNHNV, CDR2 YYDKDF (reference sequence). This chain's CDR3 is CATSREGRINSPLHF. CDR3 bases: TGTGCCACCAGCAGAGAGGGAAGGATTAATTCACCCCTCCACTTT. Filled out from reference TRBV15 and TRBJ1-6, the complete variable domain reads DAMVIQNPRYQVTQFGKPVTLSCSQTLNHNVMYWYQQKSSQAPKLLFHYYDKDFNNEADTPDNFQSRRPNTSFCFLDIRSPGLGDTAMYLCATSREGRINSPLHFGNGTRLTVT.

Comment on this clone: The same CDR3 also results from other DNA sequences found in this sample. Written as DNA, the CDR3 is TGTGCCAGCTCACCACAGGGTTCTGGAAACACCATATATTTT. Its translation is CASSPQGSGNTIYF. The V call is TRBV18, the J call TRBJ1-3; D is unclear. Germline lookup yields CDR1 KGHSH and CDR2 LQKENI. The CDR3 sequence is 14 residues long. Trimming took off 1 base at V and 1 base at J, with 5 bases between the two ends. The complete variable domain, with remaining parts taken from reference TRBV18 and TRBJ1-3, reads NAGVMQNPRHLVRRRGQEARLRCSPMKGHSHVYWYRQLPEEGLKFMVYLQKENIIDESGMPKERFSAEFPKEGPSILRIQQVVRGDSAAYFCASSPQGSGNTIYFGEGSWLTVV.

There are a few counts of this clone. V and J are TRBV5-1 and TRBJ1-4, with a weak D call TRBD1 (5 bases). The germline gives CDR1 SGHRS, CDR2 YFSETQ. With 4 bases removed from V and 0 bases from J, the gap between germline ends came to 10 bases. The CDR3 is made up of 15 amino acids. The CDR3 sequence: CASSPDTTTNEKLFF. As DNA, the CDR3 is TGCGCCAGCAGCCCGGACACCACAACTAATGAAAAACTGTTTTTT.

V and J are TRBV4-3 and TRBJ2-2, with D unresolved. This CDR3 has 15 amino acids. CDR1 is LGHNA and CDR2 is YSLEER in the germline V gene. Trimming pared 1 base from V and 3 bases from J, leaving 9 bases between. CDR3 loop: CASSQGGFDTGELFF. CDR3 in DNA: TGCGCCAGCAGCCAAGGAGGATTCGACACCGGGGAGCTGTTTTTT.

V gene TRBV2 combines with J gene TRBJ2-1; D is unclear. V dropped 4 bases and J dropped 0 bases, with 10 bases sitting between them. Germline values: CDR1 SNHLY, CDR2 FYNNEI. CDR3 size: 15 residues. As DNA, the CDR3 is TGTGCCAGCAGTGTATACATCCTCTCCTACAATGAGCAGTTCTTC. As protein: CASSVYILSYNEQFF.

The rearrangement links TRBV6-1 to TRBJ1-4, with D possibly TRBD1 on 5 matching bases. The V end lost 6 bases, the J end lost 0 bases, and 5 bases lay between the germline ends. Germline loops: CDR1 MNHNS, CDR2 SASEGT. The CDR3 has 13 amino acids. The CDR3 sequence: CASRTATNEKLFF. CDR3 in DNA: TGTGCCAGCAGGACAGCAACTAATGAAAAACTGTTTTTT.